This TCR beta chain emerged from a study of T cells after yellow fever vaccination. Overall study results and limits: Among all clonotypes, a small share was observed in both CD4 and CD8 compartments.

Each CDR3 protein is one row after TCRdb ran MiXCR on the 5' RACE reads. Of some 220,000 distinct CDR3 sequences listed, approximately 3% are singletons. This clonotype was recorded many times. The antigen is undetermined. This CDR3 has 12 residues. Germline lookup yields CDR1 SQVTM and CDR2 ANQGSEA. V lost 7 bases and J lost 5; bases outside the gene matches: 7. This TCR was recovered from a man aged 18 to 35 who received the YFV17D yellow fever vaccine. The rearrangement uses TRBV29-1 and TRBJ2-5; 7 nucleotides line up with TRBD1. Sample: CD4+ T cells sorted from PBMCs, taken 10 days after the yellow fever booster vaccination. The CDR3 spells CSARQGTETQYF. The CDR3 bases are TGCAGCGCCCGACAGGGTACTGAGACCCAGTACTTC.